This TCR beta chain came from a study of blood T cell repertoires in COVID-19. This CDR3 is built from 13 residues. Assay used: immunoSEQ multiplex PCR; TCRdb lists only in-frame clones, some missing. The sample includes about 150,000 clones, around 80% of them seen just once. This clone was observed once. The sequence came from a man aged 70-80 years who had been exposed to COVID-19. The chain carries TRBV1 and TRBJ2-5; the table calls TRBD2, which could not be checked here. TRBV1 is a recognized pseudogene. The specimen was PBMCs or T cells enriched from blood (not recorded which). The CDR3 region has the DNA TGCACCAGCAGCCAAACGAGCATAGAGACCCAGTACTTC. Protein: CTSSQTSIETQYF.